This T cell receptor (beta chain) was found in a study of Ad26.COV2.S vaccination and SARS-CoV-2 variants. Losses at the gene ends were 3 bases for V and 7 bases for J; bases not matched to a gene: 10. This CDR3 spans 16 amino acids. The germline V gene has CDR1 MNHNS and CDR2 SASEGT. Some clones are missing from TCRdb's copy, which holds only in-frame ones; the method was immunoSEQ multiplex PCR. This table has roughly 150,000 clones, approximately 90% appearing once. In the case of this clone: What it binds is not known.

The study, taken as a whole, reports: Substantial response breadth was reportedly seen for spike-specific CD8+ and CD4+ T cells after vaccination. Recipients of vaccine and of placebo showed similar breadth of their non-spike TCR repertoires. Researchers cautioned that TCR breadth and depth analyses may have underestimated total T cell responses.

This receptor was taken from a human donor who had recovered from COVID-19. The sample consisted of peripheral blood, taken after recovery from COVID-19. The rearrangement joins TRBV6-1 to TRBJ2-1; 9 bases align to TRBD1. The CDR3 reads CASSDRTGAILNEQFF. CDR3 sequence (DNA): TGTGCCAGCAGTGACAGGACAGGGGCAATTCTTAATGAGCAGTTCTTC.